This T cell receptor beta chain was sequenced for a study of blood T cell repertoires in COVID-19. For the study at large: PBMCs, B-cell-depleted T cells, or T cells provided the cDNA or gDNA that made up the material.

Under the authors' procedure: By means of reference gene primer amplification, nucleated cell counts were estimated. The data were produced by immunoSEQ multiplex PCR, yet TCRdb's version contains in-frame clones alone and is incomplete. D and trimming come from the DNA, and the V and J calls and clone size come from that table. The data hold 95,000 to 100,000 clones, with 85% observed a single time. Germline lookup yields CDR1 SQVTM and CDR2 ANQGSEA. This CDR3 contains 15 residues. Trimming cost V 6 bases and J 2 bases; bases outside gene matches: 10. Sequenced material: peripheral blood. The chain recombines TRBV29-1 with TRBJ1-1; 9 bases are shared with TRBD1. The sequence came from a woman in her sixties or seventies with active or convalescent COVID-19. The CDR3 loop reads CSVLNSGQGNTEAFF. Here the CDR3 DNA reads TGCAGCGTCCTAAACTCGGGACAGGGAAACACTGAAGCTTTCTTT. Based on the CDR3 plus reference TRBV29-1 and TRBJ1-1, the full variable domain is SAVISQKPSRDICQRGTSLTIQCQVDSQVTMMFWYRQQPGQSLTLIATANQGSEATYESGFVIDKFPISRPNLTFSTLTVSNMSPEDSSIYLCSVLNSGQGNTEAFFGQGTRLTVV.